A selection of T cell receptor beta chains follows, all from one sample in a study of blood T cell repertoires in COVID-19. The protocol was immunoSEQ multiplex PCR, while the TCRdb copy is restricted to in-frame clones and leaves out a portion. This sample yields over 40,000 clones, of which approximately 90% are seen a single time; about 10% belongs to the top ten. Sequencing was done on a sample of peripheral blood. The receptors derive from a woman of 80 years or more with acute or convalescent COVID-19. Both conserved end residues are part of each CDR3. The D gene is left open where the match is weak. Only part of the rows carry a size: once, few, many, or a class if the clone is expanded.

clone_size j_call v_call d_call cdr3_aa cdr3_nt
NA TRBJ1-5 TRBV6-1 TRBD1 CASSENRGGNQPQHF TGTGCCAGCAGTGAAAACAGGGGGGGCAATCAGCCCCAGCATTTT
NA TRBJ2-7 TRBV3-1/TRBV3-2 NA CASSQVRTTVAGEFYEQYF TGTGCCAGCAGCCAAGTTCGGACAACAGTGGCAGGCGAATTCTACGAGCAGTACTTC
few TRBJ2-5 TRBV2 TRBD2 CASRLAGVVGETQYF TGTGCCAGCCGGCTAGCGGGAGTGGTGGGGGAGACCCAGTACTTC
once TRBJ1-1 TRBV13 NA CASSFGGRDEAFF TGTGCCAGCAGCTTCGGGGGAAGGGATGAAGCTTTCTTT
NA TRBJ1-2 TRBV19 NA CASSAGQGGSYGYTF TGTGCCAGTAGTGCGGGGCAGGGCGGGAGCTATGGCTACACCTTC
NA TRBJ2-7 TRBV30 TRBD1 CAWSWQGAGEQYF TGTGCCTGGAGTTGGCAGGGGGCGGGGGAGCAGTACTTC
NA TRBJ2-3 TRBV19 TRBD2 CASSMDSQTSGRSDTQYF TGTGCCAGTAGTATGGACAGCCAGACTAGCGGGAGGTCGGATACGCAGTATTTT
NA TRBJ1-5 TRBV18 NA CASSPRQSDNQPQHF TGTGCCAGCTCACCACGACAGTCGGACAATCAGCCCCAGCATTTT
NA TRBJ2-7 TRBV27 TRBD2 CASSSAGLPLGEQYF TGTGCCAGCAGTTCCGCGGGACTACCTCTCGGCGAGCAGTACTTC
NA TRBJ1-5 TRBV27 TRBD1 CASSLNTYIGTGNQPQHF TGTGCCAGCAGTTTGAACACATACATCGGGACAGGCAATCAGCCCCAGCATTTT
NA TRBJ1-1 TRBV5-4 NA CASRMGGHTEAFF TGTGCCAGCAGGATGGGGGGGCACACTGAAGCTTTCTTT
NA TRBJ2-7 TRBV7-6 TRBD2 CASSRTSGRIYEQYF TGTGCCAGCAGCCGGACTAGCGGGAGGATTTACGAGCAGTACTTC
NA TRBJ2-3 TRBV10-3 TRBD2 CAISEWEGKGTDTQYF TGTGCCATCAGTGAGTGGGAGGGAAAAGGCACAGATACGCAGTATTTT
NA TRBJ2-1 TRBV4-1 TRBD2 CASSQGASGRVNNEQFF TGCGCCAGCAGCCAAGGGGCTAGCGGGAGGGTGAACAATGAGCAGTTCTTC
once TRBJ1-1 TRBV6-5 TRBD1 CASRAGTGDNTEAFF TGTGCCAGCAGGGCCGGGACAGGAGACAACACTGAAGCTTTCTTT
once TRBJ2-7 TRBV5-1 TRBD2 CASSSKLAGGSRYEQYF TGCGCCAGCAGCTCGAAACTAGCGGGAGGTAGCCGGTACGAGCAGTACTTC
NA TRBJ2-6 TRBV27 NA CASRPSLGGAGGGANVLTF TGTGCCAGCAGGCCCAGTTTAGGGGGGGCTGGTGGTGGGGCCAACGTCCTGACTTTC
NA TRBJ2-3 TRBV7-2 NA CASSQTGNELADTQYF TGTGCCAGCAGCCAAACAGGGAATGAATTGGCAGATACGCAGTATTTT
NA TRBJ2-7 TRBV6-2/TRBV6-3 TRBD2 CASSPIAGSFNEQYF TGTGCCAGCAGTCCAATAGCGGGGTCTTTCAACGAGCAGTACTTC
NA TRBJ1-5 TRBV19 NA CASSILQGYQPQHF TGTGCCAGTAGTATCCTACAGGGTTACCAGCCCCAGCATTTT
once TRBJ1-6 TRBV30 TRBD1 CAWGPGQYNSPLHF TGTGCCTGGGGCCCGGGACAGTATAATTCACCCCTCCACTTT
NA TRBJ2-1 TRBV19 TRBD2 CATRTSGAEQFF TGTGCCACCAGGACTAGCGGGGCTGAGCAGTTCTTC
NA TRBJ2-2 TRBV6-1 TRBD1 CASSELSVGQGDTGELFF TGTGCCAGCAGTGAACTTTCCGTCGGACAGGGAGACACCGGGGAGCTGTTTTTT
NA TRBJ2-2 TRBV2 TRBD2 CASRLAGGHTGELFF TGTGCCAGCAGACTAGCGGGAGGCCACACCGGGGAGCTGTTTTTT